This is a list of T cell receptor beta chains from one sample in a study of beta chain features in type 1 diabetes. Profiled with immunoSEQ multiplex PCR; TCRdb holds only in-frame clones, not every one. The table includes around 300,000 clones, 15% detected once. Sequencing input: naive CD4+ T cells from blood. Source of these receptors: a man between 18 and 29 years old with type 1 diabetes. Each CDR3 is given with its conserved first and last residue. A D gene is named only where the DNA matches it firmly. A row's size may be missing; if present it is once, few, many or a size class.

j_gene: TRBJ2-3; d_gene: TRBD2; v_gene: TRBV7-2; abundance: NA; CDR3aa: CASSLSGGQADTQYF; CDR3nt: TGTGCCAGCAGCTTGTCGGGGGGGCAGGCAGATACGCAGTATTTT
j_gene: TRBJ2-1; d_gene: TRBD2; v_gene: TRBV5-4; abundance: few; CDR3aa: CASSPTSGTHNEQFF; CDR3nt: TGTGCCAGCAGCCCCACTAGCGGGACCCACAATGAGCAGTTCTTC
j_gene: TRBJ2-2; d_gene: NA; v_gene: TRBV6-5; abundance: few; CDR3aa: CASSSLALHTGELFF; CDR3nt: TGTGCCAGCAGTTCATTAGCGTTGCACACCGGGGAGCTGTTTTTT
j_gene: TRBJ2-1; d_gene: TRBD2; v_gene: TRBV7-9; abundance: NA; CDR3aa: CASSLWGGRGASYNEQFF; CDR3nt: TGTGCCAGCAGCTTATGGGGCGGGAGAGGGGCTTCCTACAATGAGCAGTTCTTC
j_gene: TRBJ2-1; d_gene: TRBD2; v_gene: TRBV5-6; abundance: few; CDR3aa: CASSFDLAGVYNEQFF; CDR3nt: TGTGCCAGCAGCTTCGACCTAGCGGGCGTATACAATGAGCAGTTCTTC
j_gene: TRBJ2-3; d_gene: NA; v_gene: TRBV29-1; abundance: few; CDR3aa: CSVGDISTDTQYF; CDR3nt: TGCAGCGTTGGGGACATTAGCACAGATACGCAGTATTTT
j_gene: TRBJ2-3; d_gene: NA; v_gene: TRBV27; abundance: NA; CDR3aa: CASRDIVSTDTQYF; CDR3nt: TGTGCCAGCAGGGACATTGTTAGCACAGATACGCAGTATTTT
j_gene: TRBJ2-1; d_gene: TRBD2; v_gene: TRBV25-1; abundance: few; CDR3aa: CASSSGLAGWDEQFF; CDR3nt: TGTGCCAGCAGTAGCGGACTAGCGGGGTGGGATGAGCAGTTCTTC
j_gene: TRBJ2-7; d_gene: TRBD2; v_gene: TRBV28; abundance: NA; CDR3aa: CASSTGGTTYEQYF; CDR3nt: TGTGCCAGCAGTACGGGAGGGACTACCTACGAGCAGTACTTC
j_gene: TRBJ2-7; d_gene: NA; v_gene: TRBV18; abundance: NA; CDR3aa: CASSQGQYEQYF; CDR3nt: TGTGCCAGCTCGCAGGGGCAATACGAGCAGTACTTC
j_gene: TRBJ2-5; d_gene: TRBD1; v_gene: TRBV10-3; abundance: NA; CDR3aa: CAISELPGQQETQYF; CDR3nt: TGTGCCATCAGTGAACTCCCGGGACAGCAAGAGACCCAGTACTTC
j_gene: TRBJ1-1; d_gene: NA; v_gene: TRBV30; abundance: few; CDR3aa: CAGRTSLNTEAFF; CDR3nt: TGTGCCGGTAGGACATCCCTGAACACTGAAGCTTTCTTT
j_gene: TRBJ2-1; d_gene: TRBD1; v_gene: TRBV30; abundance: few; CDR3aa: CAWSDVRDRGYNEQFF; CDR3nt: TGTGCCTGGAGTGACGTCCGGGACAGGGGCTACAATGAGCAGTTCTTC
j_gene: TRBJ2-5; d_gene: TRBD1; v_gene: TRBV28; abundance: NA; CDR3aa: CASRPIRGQETQYF; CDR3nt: TGTGCCAGCAGACCTATCAGGGGGCAAGAGACCCAGTACTTC
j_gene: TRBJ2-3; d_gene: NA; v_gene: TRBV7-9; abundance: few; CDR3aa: CASSQADTQYF; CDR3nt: TGTGCCAGCAGTCAAGCGGATACGCAGTATTTT
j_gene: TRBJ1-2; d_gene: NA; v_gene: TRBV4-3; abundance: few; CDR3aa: CASSQDVYYGYTF; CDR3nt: TGCGCCAGCAGCCAAGACGTTTACTATGGCTACACCTTC
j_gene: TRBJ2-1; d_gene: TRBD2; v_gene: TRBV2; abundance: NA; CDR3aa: CASRGTSGRSYNEQFF; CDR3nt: TGTGCCAGCAGGGGTACTAGCGGGAGGAGCTACAATGAGCAGTTCTTC
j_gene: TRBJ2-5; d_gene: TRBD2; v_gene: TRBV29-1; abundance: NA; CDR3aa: CSVSLAGVGETQYF; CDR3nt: TGCAGCGTTTCCCTAGCGGGAGTGGGAGAGACCCAGTACTTC
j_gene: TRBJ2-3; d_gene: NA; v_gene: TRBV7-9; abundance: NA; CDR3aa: CASSFRGGTDTQYF; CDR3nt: TGTGCCAGCAGCTTCCGGGGAGGCACAGATACGCAGTATTTT
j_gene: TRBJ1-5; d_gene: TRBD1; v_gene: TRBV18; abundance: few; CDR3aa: CASSPTGESNQPQHF; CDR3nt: TGTGCCAGCTCACCCACAGGGGAGAGCAATCAGCCCCAGCATTTT
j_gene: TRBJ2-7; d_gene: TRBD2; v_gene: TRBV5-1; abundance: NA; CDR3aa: CASSHGTSGYEQYF; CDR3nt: TGCGCCAGCAGCCACGGGACTAGCGGCTACGAGCAGTACTTC
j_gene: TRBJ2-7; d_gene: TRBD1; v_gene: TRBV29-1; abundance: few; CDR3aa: CSATGTGGYEQYF; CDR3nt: TGCAGCGCTACCGGGACAGGGGGCTACGAGCAGTACTTC
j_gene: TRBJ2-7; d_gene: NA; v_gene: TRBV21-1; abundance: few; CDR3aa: CASSTRQDAGDEQYF; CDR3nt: TGTGCCAGCAGCACAAGACAGGACGCCGGTGACGAGCAGTACTTC
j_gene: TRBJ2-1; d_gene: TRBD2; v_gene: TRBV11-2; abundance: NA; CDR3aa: CASTWTSFDEQFF; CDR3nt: TGTGCCAGTACCTGGACTAGCTTCGATGAGCAGTTCTTC
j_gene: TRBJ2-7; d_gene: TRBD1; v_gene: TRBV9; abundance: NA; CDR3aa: CASSALTGGEQYF; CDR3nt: TGTGCCAGCAGCGCCCTAACAGGGGGCGAGCAGTACTTC
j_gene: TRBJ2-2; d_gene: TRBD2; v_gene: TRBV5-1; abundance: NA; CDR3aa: CASSVTSGRGPGELFF; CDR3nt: TGCGCCAGCAGCGTAACTAGCGGGAGAGGTCCCGGGGAGCTGTTTTTT
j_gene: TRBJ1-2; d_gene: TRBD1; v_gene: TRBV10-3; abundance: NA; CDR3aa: CAISEIVPGQGVYGYTF; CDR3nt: TGTGCCATCAGTGAAATAGTCCCGGGACAGGGAGTCTATGGCTACACCTTC
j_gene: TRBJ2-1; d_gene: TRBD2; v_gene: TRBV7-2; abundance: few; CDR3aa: CASSLGPSGRGTNEQFF; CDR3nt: TGTGCCAGCAGCTTAGGGCCTAGCGGGAGGGGTACGAATGAGCAGTTCTTC
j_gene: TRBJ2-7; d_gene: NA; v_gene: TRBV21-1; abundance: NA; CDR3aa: CASSKEAGLKHEQYF; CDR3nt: TGTGCCAGCAGCAAAGAGGCAGGGCTGAAGCACGAGCAGTACTTC
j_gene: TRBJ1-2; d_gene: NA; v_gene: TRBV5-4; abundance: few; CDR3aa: CASSLATQGGGYTF; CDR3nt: TGTGCCAGCAGCTTGGCCACACAGGGTGGTGGCTACACCTTC
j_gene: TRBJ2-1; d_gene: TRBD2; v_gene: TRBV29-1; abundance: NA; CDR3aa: CSVEFSGRSQFF; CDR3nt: TGCAGCGTTGAGTTTAGCGGGAGGAGCCAGTTCTTC
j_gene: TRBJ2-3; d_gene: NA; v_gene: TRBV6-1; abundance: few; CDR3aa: CASSEARGTDTQYF; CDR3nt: TGTGCCAGCAGTGAAGCCAGGGGAACAGATACGCAGTATTTT
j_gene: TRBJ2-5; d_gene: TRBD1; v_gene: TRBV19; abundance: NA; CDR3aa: CASTHDRGQETQYF; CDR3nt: TGTGCCAGTACTCACGACAGGGGCCAAGAGACCCAGTACTTC
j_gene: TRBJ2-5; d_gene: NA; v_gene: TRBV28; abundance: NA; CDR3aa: CAAQVAHQETQYF; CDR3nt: TGTGCCGCTCAAGTGGCACACCAGGAGACCCAGTACTTC
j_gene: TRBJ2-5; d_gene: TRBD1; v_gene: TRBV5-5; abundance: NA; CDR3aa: CASSQLDRGRRETQYF; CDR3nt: TGTGCCAGCAGCCAATTGGACAGGGGGCGCAGGGAGACCCAGTACTTC
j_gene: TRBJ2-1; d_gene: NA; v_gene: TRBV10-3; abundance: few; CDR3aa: CAIMEGLGARNEQFF; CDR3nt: TGTGCCATCATGGAGGGGCTCGGGGCTAGGAATGAGCAGTTCTTC
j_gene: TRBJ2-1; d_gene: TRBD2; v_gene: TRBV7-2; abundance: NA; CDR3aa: CASSPDLERGSYNEQFF; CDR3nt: TGTGCCAGCAGCCCGGACCTCGAGCGGGGGTCCTACAATGAGCAGTTCTTC
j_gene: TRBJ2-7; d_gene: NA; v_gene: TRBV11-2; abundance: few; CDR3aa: CASSLESGYEQYF; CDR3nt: TGTGCCAGCAGCTTAGAGTCGGGCTACGAGCAGTACTTC
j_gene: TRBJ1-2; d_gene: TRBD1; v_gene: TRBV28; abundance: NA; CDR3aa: CASSFGGQGFYYGYTF; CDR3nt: TGTGCCAGCAGTTTCGGGGGACAGGGGTTTTATTATGGCTACACCTTC
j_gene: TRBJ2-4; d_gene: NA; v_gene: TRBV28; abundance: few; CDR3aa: CASSSMTPGHQYF; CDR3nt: TGTGCCAGCAGCTCCATGACTCCGGGACACCAGTACTTC
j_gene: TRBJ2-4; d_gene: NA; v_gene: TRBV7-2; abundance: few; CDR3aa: CASSLRGAPGNIQYF; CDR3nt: TGTGCCAGCAGCTTGCGGGGAGCTCCCGGGAACATTCAGTACTTC
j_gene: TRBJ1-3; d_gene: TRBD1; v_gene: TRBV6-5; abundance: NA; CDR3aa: CASSFGQGRNTIYF; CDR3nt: TGTGCCAGCAGCTTTGGACAGGGGAGAAACACCATATATTTT
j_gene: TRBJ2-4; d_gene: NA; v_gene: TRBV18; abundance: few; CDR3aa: CASSPEDRTLNIQYF; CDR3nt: TGTGCCAGCTCACCCGAGGACCGGACACTAAACATTCAGTACTTC
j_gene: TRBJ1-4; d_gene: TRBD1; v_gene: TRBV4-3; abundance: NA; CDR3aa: CASSQDGETGLEEKLFF; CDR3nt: TGCGCCAGCAGCCAAGATGGCGAGACAGGGTTGGAGGAAAAACTGTTTTTT
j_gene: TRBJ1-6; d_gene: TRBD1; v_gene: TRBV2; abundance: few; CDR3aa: CASSDLYRADYRGRYNSPLHF; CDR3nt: TGTGCCAGCAGTGACCTTTACAGGGCCGACTACAGGGGCCGGTATAATTCACCCCTCCACTTT
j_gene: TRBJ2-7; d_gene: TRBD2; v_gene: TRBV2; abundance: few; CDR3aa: CASSPGLAVSYEQYF; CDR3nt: TGTGCCAGCAGCCCGGGACTAGCGGTTTCCTACGAGCAGTACTTC
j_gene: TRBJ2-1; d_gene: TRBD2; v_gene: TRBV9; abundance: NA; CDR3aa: CASSVSSGGASSYNEQFF; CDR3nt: TGTGCCAGCAGCGTCTCCAGCGGGGGGGCCAGCTCCTACAATGAGCAGTTCTTC
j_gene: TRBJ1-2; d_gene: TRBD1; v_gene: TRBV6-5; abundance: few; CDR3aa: CASSYTGTENYGYTF; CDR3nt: TGTGCCAGCAGTTACACCGGGACAGAGAACTATGGCTACACCTTC
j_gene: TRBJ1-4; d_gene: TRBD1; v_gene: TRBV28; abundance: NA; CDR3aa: CASRRTGRGEKLFF; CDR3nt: TGTGCCAGCAGACGGACAGGGAGGGGGGAAAAACTGTTTTTT
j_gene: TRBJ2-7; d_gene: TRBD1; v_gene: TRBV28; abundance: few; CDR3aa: CASKSRPGQGAYEQYF; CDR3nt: TGTGCCAGCAAAAGCCGACCGGGACAGGGGGCGTACGAGCAGTACTTC
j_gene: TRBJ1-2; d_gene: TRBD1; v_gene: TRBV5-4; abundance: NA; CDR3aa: CASSPDRGLGYTF; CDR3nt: TGTGCCAGCAGCCCGGACAGGGGGCTTGGCTACACCTTC
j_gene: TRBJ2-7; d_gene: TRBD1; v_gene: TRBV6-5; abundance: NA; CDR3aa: CASSYSTPGQGSEQYF; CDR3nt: TGTGCCAGCAGTTACTCGACGCCCGGACAGGGGTCCGAGCAGTACTTC
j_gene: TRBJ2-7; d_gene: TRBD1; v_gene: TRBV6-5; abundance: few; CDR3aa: CASQERTGSPEQYF; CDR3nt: TGTGCCAGCCAAGAACGGACAGGGAGTCCCGAGCAGTACTTC
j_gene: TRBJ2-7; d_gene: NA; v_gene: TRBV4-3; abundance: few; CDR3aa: CASSPGFYEQYF; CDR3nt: TGCGCCAGCAGCCCGGGATTTTACGAGCAGTACTTC
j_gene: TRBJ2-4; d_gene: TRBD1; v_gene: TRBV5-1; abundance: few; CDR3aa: CASSRTGAKNIQYF; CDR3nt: TGCGCCAGCAGCCGGACAGGGGCCAAAAACATTCAGTACTTC
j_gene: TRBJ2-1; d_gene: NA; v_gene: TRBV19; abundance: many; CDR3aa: CASGGDNEQFF; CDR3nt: TGTGCCAGTGGCGGGGACAATGAGCAGTTCTTC